The 23 T cell receptor beta chains given below trace back to one sample, sequenced in a study of T cells after yellow fever vaccination. TCRdb re-derived calls from the 5' RACE reads in MiXCR, one entry per CDR3 protein. The data show about 430,000 distinct CDR3 sequences, about 19% seen once. The sequences come from PBMCs, collected before the yellow fever booster vaccination. The receptors were gathered from a man between 18 and 29 years old who received the YFV17D yellow fever vaccine.

This clonotype was seen only a few times. The rearrangement joins TRBV20-1 to TRBJ2-3; 14 bases map to TRBD2. V lost 5 bases to trimming and J lost 7 bases; unmatched junction nucleotides: 11. This CDR3 region has 16 residues. Germline lookup yields CDR1 DFQATT and CDR2 SNEGSKA (reference sequence). CDR3 bases: TGCAGTGCTCCCGGGGGACTAGCGGGGGCCCTGAATACGCAGTATTTT. It specifies CSAPGGLAGALNTQYF.

This clonotype occurred a few times. V gene TRBV10-3 combines with J gene TRBJ1-2; D gene unclear. The length of the CDR3 is 12 residues. V dropped 6 bases and J dropped 8 bases, with 13 bases sitting between them. Germline CDR1 and CDR2: ENHRY and SYGVKD. The CDR3 region is CAIRLLTGGYTF. In nucleotides, the CDR3 is TGTGCCATCAGATTATTAACGGGGGGCTACACCTTC.

The chain carries TRBV6-2 or TRBV6-3 and TRBJ2-3, with 10 bases fitting TRBD2. Germline CDR1 and CDR2: MNHEY and SVGEGT. V lost 6 bases to trimming and J lost 5 bases; unmatched junction nucleotides: 8. The CDR3 sequence is 15 residues long. CDR3 nucleotide sequence: TGTGCCAGCAGCCACTGGACTAGCGGAGGAGATACGCAGTATTTT. Translated, it gives CASSHWTSGGDTQYF.

The genes are TRBV12-3 or TRBV12-4 and TRBJ2-3; unclear D gene. Trimming took 1 base from V and 6 from J, leaving 8 bases between them. This CDR3 is built from 13 residues. The CDR3 coding sequence is TGTGCCAGCAGTTTAGGCAGGCGGGATACGCAGTATTTT. Its translation is CASSLGRRDTQYF.

V usage is TRBV20-1 and J usage is TRBJ1-1; D not resolved. The ends were cut back, 6 bases at V and 0 bases at J, with 14 bases in the middle. This CDR3 is built from 14 residues. Germline CDR1 reads DFQATT; CDR2 reads SNEGSKA (reference sequence). CDR3 in DNA: TGCAGTGCACTTCCCGGACTTTTGAACACTGAAGCTTTCTTT. Translated, it gives CSALPGLLNTEAFF.

This clonotype came up a few times. The CDR3 reads CASSPGTVPFTDTQYF. The CDR3 nucleotides read TGTGCCAGCAGCCCCGGGACAGTCCCTTTCACAGATACGCAGTATTTT. V is TRBV7-9 and J is TRBJ2-3; TRBD1 agrees at 7 bases. The CDR3 extends over 16 amino acids. The germline V gene encodes CDR1 SEHNR and CDR2 FQNEAQ (reference sequence). V lost 5 bases and J lost 2; bases outside the gene matches: 10.

This clonotype was counted a few times. The CDR3 DNA sequence: TGTGCCAGCAGCTCCCAGACAGGGGTGAACACTGAAGCTTTCTTT. Encoded protein: CASSSQTGVNTEAFF. The rearrangement joins TRBV7-6 to TRBJ1-1, with 8 bases identical to TRBD1. V lost 4 bases to trimming and J lost 0 bases; unmatched junction nucleotides: 4. CDR3 length equals 15 residues. CDR1 and CDR2 (germline): SGHVS, FNYEAQ.

This clonotype was detected only a few times. For the CDR3, the DNA is TGTGCCAGCAGCTCGGGACAACTCTCCTACGAGCAGTACTTC. Protein product: CASSSGQLSYEQYF. The chain employs TRBV7-2 and TRBJ2-7; D perhaps matches TRBD1 (6 bases). In germline, CDR1 is SGHTA, CDR2 FQGNSA. The V end was cut by 4 bases, the J end by 0 bases, with 10 bases between. The length of the CDR3 is 14 residues.

This clonotype was counted a few times. The CDR3 sequence is CASSFTPINTGELFF. DNA for the CDR3: TGTGCCAGCAGCTTTACCCCTATCAACACCGGGGAGCTGTTTTTT. This chain connects TRBV7-9 to TRBJ2-2, with D hard to call. The CDR3 spans 15 residues. Germline-derived CDR1 and CDR2 are SEHNR and FQNEAQ (reference sequence). Trimming took off 3 bases at V and 2 bases at J, with 10 bases between the two ends.

The genes are TRBV6-5 and TRBJ1-2; D gene uncertain. Germline-derived CDR1 and CDR2 are MNHEY and SVGAGI. V was pared by 0 bases and J by 4 bases, with 9 bases between. This CDR3 has 14 residues. This CDR3 reads CASSYSNRAYGYTF. In nucleotides, the CDR3 is TGTGCCAGCAGTTACTCAAACAGAGCCTATGGCTACACCTTC.

This clonotype turned up a few times. The chain uses TRBV24-1 and TRBJ1-6; D unclear. The germline gives CDR1 KGHDR, CDR2 SFDVKD. This CDR3 has 14 amino acids. Trimming took 9 bases from V and 0 from J, leaving 8 bases between them. The CDR3 loop is CATGPSSYNSPLHF. The CDR3 nucleotides are TGTGCCACCGGTCCTAGCTCCTATAATTCACCCCTCCACTTT.

The chain employs TRBV5-1 and TRBJ1-4; D is perhaps TRBD1 (5 bases). Germline loops: CDR1 SGHRS, CDR2 YFSETQ. The V end was cut by 7 bases, the J end by 7 bases, with 20 bases between. The CDR3 sequence is 15 residues long. The CDR3 region has the DNA TGCGCCAGCGGCCTACGCGGCGGGACGGGTGAAAAACTGTTTTTT. It translates to CASGLRGGTGEKLFF. The variable domain in full, with the rest retrieved from reference TRBV5-1 and TRBJ1-4, is KAGVTQTPRYLIKTRGQQVTLSCSPISGHRSVSWYQQTPGQGLQFLFEYFSETQRNKGNFPGRFSGRQFSNSRSEMNVSTLELGDSALYLCASGLRGGTGEKLFFGSGTQLSVL.

This clonotype came up a few times. This chain uses TRBV5-1 with TRBJ2-5; D possibly matches TRBD1 or TRBD2 (6 bases each). The CDR3 sequence is 14 residues long. V was clipped by 0 bases and J by 5 bases, with 11 bases between them. The germline CDR1 and CDR2 sequences are SGHRS and YFSETQ. CDR3 region: CASSLDTGRETQYF. In DNA form, the CDR3 reads TGCGCCAGCAGCTTGGATACAGGGAGGGAGACCCAGTACTTC.

This clonotype appeared a few times. The chain couples TRBV5-1 to TRBJ1-1; a possible D gene is TRBD1 (5 bases). V was shortened by 4 bases and J by 3 bases, with 19 bases between the two germline ends. The CDR3 spans 16 residues. The V gene's germline CDR1 is SGHRS and CDR2 YFSETQ. CDR3 residues: CASSLWTGTPDTEAFF. The CDR3, as DNA: TGCGCCAGCAGCCTATGGACGGGGACTCCGGACACTGAAGCTTTCTTT.

The chain combines TRBV6-2 or TRBV6-3 with TRBJ2-7, with D tentatively TRBD1 (5 bases). This CDR3 has 14 residues. Germline CDR1 reads MNHEY; CDR2 reads SVGEGT. V lost 8 bases and J lost 3, with 17 bases in between. CDR3 sequence reads: CASGKDTGYYEQYV. The DNA for the CDR3 is TGTGCCAGCGGAAAAGACACAGGTTACTACGAGCAGTACGTC.

In this sample, this clonotype turned up many times. V gene TRBV6-5 combines with J gene TRBJ2-6; no reliable D call. V lost 2 bases and J lost 0, with 5 bases in between. CDR3 length equals 15 residues. CDR1 and CDR2 from the germline V gene are MNHEY and SVGAGI. The CDR3 region has the DNA TGTGCCAGCAGTTACAGCGCCTCTGGGGCCAACGTCCTGACTTTC. Protein: CASSYSASGANVLTF.

This clonotype came up a few times. The chain employs TRBV2 and TRBJ2-5; D is uncertain. The V gene lost 3 bases and the J gene lost 2 bases, with 4 bases spanning the gap. Germline loops: CDR1 SNHLY, CDR2 FYNNEI. This CDR3 comprises 12 residues. CDR3: CASSDWQETQYF. DNA for the CDR3: TGTGCCAGCAGTGACTGGCAAGAGACCCAGTACTTC.

Notes on this clonotype: A much larger clone lies one base from this, so it may be a read error. This rearrangement joins TRBV13 to TRBJ1-1; D gene unclear. The length of the CDR3 is 13 residues. V lost 2 bases to trimming and J lost 1 base, with 5 bases between them. Germline CDR1 reads PRHDT; CDR2 reads FYEKMQ (reference sequence). CDR3 sequence (DNA): TGTGCCAGCAGCTTACATCCGAACACTGAAGCTTTCTTT. It is translated as CASSLHPNTEAFF.

The chain couples TRBV6-5 to TRBJ2-6, with TRBD2 as a possible D gene (5 bases). Germline V lookup: CDR1 MNHEY, CDR2 SVGAGI. With 6 bases removed from V and 3 bases from J, the gap between germline ends came to 12 bases. The CDR3 runs 15 residues. CDR3 amino acids: CASSPDFGGANVLTF. CDR3 coding DNA: TGTGCCAGCAGCCCGGACTTTGGTGGGGCCAACGTCCTGACTTTC.

This clonotype was observed a handful of times. CDR3 in amino acids: CASSAGSSEQYV. The CDR3 DNA reads as TGTGCCAGCTCAGCAGGGAGCAGCGAGCAGTACGTC. The chain employs TRBV18 and TRBJ2-7; the D call may be TRBD1 or TRBD2 (5 bases each). Trimming pared 5 bases from V and 6 bases from J, leaving 11 bases between. The CDR3 has 12 residues. Looked up from germline, CDR1 is KGHSH and CDR2 is LQKENI.

The CDR3 region is CSAKGQRGGPGELFF. The CDR3 DNA follows: TGCAGTGCTAAAGGCCAGCGGGGGGGCCCCGGGGAGCTGTTTTTT. The rearrangement links TRBV20-1 to TRBJ2-2, with 10 bases aligning to TRBD2. From germline, CDR1 is DFQATT and CDR2 SNEGSKA (reference sequence). CDR3 size: 15 residues. Trimming at V came to 4 bases and at J to 6 bases, leaving 8 bases not matched to a gene.

This clonotype was observed many times. The V gene is TRBV15, the J gene TRBJ2-3; TRBD2 is a possible D gene (5 bases). Per germline, CDR1 LNHNV and CDR2 YYDKDF (reference sequence). The CDR3 totals 16 residues. V lost 4 bases, J lost 2 bases, and 16 bases lay in between. CDR3 in amino acids: CATSTGSGGLTDTQYF. The CDR3, as DNA: TGTGCCACCAGCACTGGGAGCGGAGGCCTCACAGATACGCAGTATTTT.

The rearrangement uses TRBV28 and TRBJ2-7; tentative D call: TRBD2 (5 bases). The germline V gene encodes CDR1 MDHEN and CDR2 SYDVKM. The CDR3 spans 14 residues. The CDR3 DNA reads as TGTGCCAGCAGTCCAACGCGGAGGTATCACATAATTGCCGTC. Translation gives CASSPTRRYHIIAV.